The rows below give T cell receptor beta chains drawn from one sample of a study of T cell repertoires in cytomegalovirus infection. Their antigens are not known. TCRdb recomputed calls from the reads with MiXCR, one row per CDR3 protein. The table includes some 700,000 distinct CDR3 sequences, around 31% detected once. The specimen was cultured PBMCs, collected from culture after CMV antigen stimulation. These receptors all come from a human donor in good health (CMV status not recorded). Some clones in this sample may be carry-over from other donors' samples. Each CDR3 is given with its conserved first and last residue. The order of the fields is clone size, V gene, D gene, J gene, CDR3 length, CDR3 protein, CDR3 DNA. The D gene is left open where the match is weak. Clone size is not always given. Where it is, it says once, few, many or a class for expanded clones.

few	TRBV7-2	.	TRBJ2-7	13	CASSTRLDYEQYF	TGTGCCAGCAGCACCCGACTGGACTACGAGCAGTACTTC
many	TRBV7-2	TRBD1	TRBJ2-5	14	CASSIRQGQETQYF	TGTGCCAGCAGCATCAGACAGGGGCAAGAGACCCAGTACTTC
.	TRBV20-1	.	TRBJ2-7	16	CSAPGAGTATSYEQYF	TGCAGTGCCCCTGGGGCGGGGACGGCCACCTCCTACGAGCAGTACTTC
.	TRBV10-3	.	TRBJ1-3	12	CAISLGGNTIYF	TGTGCCATCAGTCTAGGGGGAAACACCATATATTTT
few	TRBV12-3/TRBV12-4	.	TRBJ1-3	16	CASTPGGVGSGNTIYF	TGTGCCAGCACCCCGGGGGGGGTAGGGTCTGGAAACACCATATATTTT
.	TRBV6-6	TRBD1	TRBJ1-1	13	CASSYTDRGAAFF	TGTGCCAGCAGTTACACCGACAGGGGAGCAGCTTTCTTT
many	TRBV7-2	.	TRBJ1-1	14	CASSTTVGGAEAFF	TGTGCCAGCAGCACGACAGTGGGGGGGGCTGAAGCTTTCTTT
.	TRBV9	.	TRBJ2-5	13	CASCSGDQETQYF	TGTGCCAGCTGCTCAGGGGATCAAGAGACCCAGTACTTC
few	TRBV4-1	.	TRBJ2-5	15	CASSQDLTVQETQYF	TGCGCCAGCAGCCAAGATCTCACAGTCCAAGAGACCCAGTACTTC
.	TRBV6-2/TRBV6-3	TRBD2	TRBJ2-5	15	CASSYWTSPSLTQYF	TGTGCCAGCAGTTACTGGACTAGCCCTTCTCTTACCCAGTACTTC
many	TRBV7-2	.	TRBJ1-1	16	CASSFGDEVWNTEAFF	TGTGCCAGCAGCTTCGGTGATGAGGTTTGGAACACTGAAGCTTTCTTT
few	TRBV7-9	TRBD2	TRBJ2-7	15	CASSLGLADFYEQYF	TGTGCCAGCAGCTTAGGGCTAGCGGACTTTTACGAGCAGTACTTC
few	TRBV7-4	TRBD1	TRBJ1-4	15	CASSSYRDSNEKLFF	TGTGCCAGCAGCTCCTACCGGGACAGTAATGAAAAACTGTTTTTT
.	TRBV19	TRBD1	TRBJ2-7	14	CASSMWDRTGNQYF	TGTGCCAGTAGTATGTGGGACCGGACAGGGAACCAGTACTTC
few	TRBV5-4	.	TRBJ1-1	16	CASSLETVGFGLEAFF	TGTGCCAGCAGCTTGGAAACTGTCGGGTTCGGCTTAGAAGCTTTCTTT
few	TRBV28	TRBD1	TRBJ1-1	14	CASRSPGGVGEAFF	TGTGCCAGCAGGTCCCCAGGGGGCGTGGGTGAAGCTTTCTTT
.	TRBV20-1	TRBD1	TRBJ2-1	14	CSAGRQGSHNEQFF	TGCAGTGCAGGCCGACAGGGGTCCCACAATGAGCAGTTCTTC
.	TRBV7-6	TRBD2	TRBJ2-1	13	CASSPGLGTEQFF	TGTGCCAGCAGCCCGGGACTAGGGACTGAGCAGTTCTTC
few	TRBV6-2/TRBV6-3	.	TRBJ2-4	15	CASSYSSQDKNIQYF	TGTGCCAGCAGTTACTCCTCACAGGACAAAAACATTCAGTACTTC
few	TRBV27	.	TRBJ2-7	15	CASSLSWTAHYEQYF	TGTGCCAGCAGTTTATCGTGGACAGCGCACTACGAGCAGTACTTC
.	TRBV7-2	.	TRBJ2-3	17	CASSPLGWGQDTDTQYF	TGTGCCAGCAGTCCCCTGGGATGGGGCCAGGACACAGATACGCAGTATTTT
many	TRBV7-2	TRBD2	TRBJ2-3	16	CASSLQSGGAADTQYF	TGTGCCAGCAGCTTACAGAGCGGGGGGGCCGCAGATACGCAGTATTTT
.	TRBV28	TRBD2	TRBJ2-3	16	CASNRVGLDGSDTQYF	TGTGCCAGCAACCGAGTGGGACTAGATGGTTCAGATACGCAGTATTTT
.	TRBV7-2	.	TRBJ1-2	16	CASSPGLERANYGYTF	TGTGCCAGCAGCCCGGGTTTAGAACGTGCTAACTATGGCTACACCTTC
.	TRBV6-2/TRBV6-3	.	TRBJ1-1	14	CASSNSLRATEAFF	TGTGCCAGCTCGAACTCCCTCCGAGCGACTGAAGCTTTCTTT
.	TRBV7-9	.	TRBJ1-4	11	CASRLEGSLFF	TGTGCCAGCCGTCTGGAGGGAAGTCTGTTTTTT
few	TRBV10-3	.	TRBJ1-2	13	CAISEASNYGYTF	TGTGCCATCAGTGAGGCTTCTAACTATGGCTACACCTTC
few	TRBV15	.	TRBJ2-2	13	CATSRDGGGELFF	TGTGCCACCAGCAGAGATGGTGGCGGGGAGCTGTTTTTT
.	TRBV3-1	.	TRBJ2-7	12	CASSPYWGEQYF	TGTGCCAGCAGCCCCTACTGGGGCGAGCAGTACTTC
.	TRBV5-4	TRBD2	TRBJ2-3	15	CASSLDGGGADTQYF	TGTGCCAGCAGCTTGGACGGCGGGGGGGCAGATACGCAGTATTTT
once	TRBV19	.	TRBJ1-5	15	CASSIGSRVNQPQHF	TGTGCCAGTAGTATAGGGAGTCGGGTCAATCAGCCCCAGCATTTT
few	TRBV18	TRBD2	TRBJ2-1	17	CASSPGAGVGSYNEQFF	TGTGCCAGCTCACCAGGAGCGGGAGTGGGCTCCTACAATGAGCAGTTCTTC
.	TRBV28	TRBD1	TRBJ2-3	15	CASSLRGQGGQRLIF	TGTGCCAGCAGCCTCCGGGGACAGGGTGGACAGCGGTTGATTTTT
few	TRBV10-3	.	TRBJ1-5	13	CAISDREYQPQHF	TGTGCCATCAGTGACAGGGAATACCAGCCCCAGCATTTT
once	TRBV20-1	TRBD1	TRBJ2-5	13	CSARTGTRETQYF	TGCAGTGCCAGGACAGGGACCAGGGAGACCCAGTACTTC
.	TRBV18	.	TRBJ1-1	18	CASSPMTVGFDSRTEAFF	TGTGCCAGCTCACCAATGACAGTCGGTTTTGACAGCCGGACTGAAGCTTTCTTT
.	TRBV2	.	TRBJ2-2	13	CASSVYRPGELFF	TGTGCCAGCAGTGTATACAGGCCCGGGGAGCTGTTTTTT
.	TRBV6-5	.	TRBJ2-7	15	CASSYSSLGQDEQYF	TGTGCCAGCAGTTACTCGAGCCTGGGACAAGACGAGCAGTACTTC
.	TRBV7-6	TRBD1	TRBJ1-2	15	CASSPTPGQGGGYTF	TGTGCCAGCAGCCCGACCCCTGGACAGGGAGGGGGCTACACCTTC
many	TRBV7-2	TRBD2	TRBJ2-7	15	CASSGSGRGSYEQYF	TGTGCCAGCAGTGGTAGCGGGAGGGGCTCCTACGAGCAGTACTTC
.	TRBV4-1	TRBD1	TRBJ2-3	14	CASSQVTGGDTQYF	TGCGCCAGCAGCCAAGTGACAGGGGGAGATACGCAGTATTTT
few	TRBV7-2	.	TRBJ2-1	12	CASSRARDEQFF	TGTGCCAGCAGCCGGGCCCGGGATGAGCAGTTCTTC
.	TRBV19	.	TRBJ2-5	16	CASSGFGTPGGETQYF	TGTGCCAGTAGTGGTTTTGGGACTCCCGGGGGAGAGACCCAGTACTTC
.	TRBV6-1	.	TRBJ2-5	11	CASSVSSAQYF	TGTGCCAGCAGTGTCTCGTCCGCCCAGTACTTC
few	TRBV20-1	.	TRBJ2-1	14	CSAQLGASYNEQFF	TGCAGTGCTCAACTGGGAGCGTCCTACAATGAGCAGTTCTTC
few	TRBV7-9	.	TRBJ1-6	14	CAITGGVGNSPLHF	TGTGCCATCACTGGGGGCGTCGGAAATTCACCCCTCCACTTT
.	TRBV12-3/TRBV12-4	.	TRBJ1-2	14	CASSTFEGNYGYTF	TGTGCCAGCAGTACGTTTGAGGGTAACTATGGCTACACCTTC
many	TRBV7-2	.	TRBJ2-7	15	CASTMIHGQSYEQYF	TGTGCCAGCACCATGATCCATGGACAATCCTACGAGCAGTACTTC
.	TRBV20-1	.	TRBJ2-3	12	CSAHQGRDTQYF	TGCAGTGCCCATCAGGGGAGGGATACGCAGTATTTT
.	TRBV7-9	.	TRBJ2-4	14	CASSSNLAPNIQYF	TGTGCCAGCAGCTCAAACTTAGCGCCAAACATTCAGTACTTC
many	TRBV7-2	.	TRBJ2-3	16	CASSYIRGGTTDTQYF	TGTGCCAGCAGCTACATCAGGGGTGGAACCACAGATACGCAGTATTTT
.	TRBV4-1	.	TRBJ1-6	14	CASSHREGESPLHF	TGCGCCAGCAGCCACCGGGAAGGGGAGTCACCCCTCCACTTT
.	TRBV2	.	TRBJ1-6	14	CASSELGTNSPLHF	TGTGCCAGCAGTGAGTTGGGTACCAATTCACCCCTCCACTTT
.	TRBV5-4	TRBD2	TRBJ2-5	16	CASSFMTSGDQETQYF	TGTGCCAGCAGCTTTATGACTAGCGGGGACCAGGAGACCCAGTACTTC